These 21 T cell receptor beta chains were all obtained from the same sample, sequenced in a study of blood T cells in healthy people across ages. Through a sample-barcoded 5' primer and a J-beta primer mix, a second PCR was run for about 6 to 11 cycles. TCRdb itself ran the 5' RACE reads through MiXCR, one entry per CDR3 protein. The profile shows 1,800,000 or so distinct CDR3 sequences, about two fifths of them singletons. What was sequenced was blood. These receptors were collected from a human donor in good health.

The chain is built from TRBV6-5 and TRBJ2-7; D unresolved. V was trimmed by 2 bases and J by 0 bases, leaving 8 bases between them. Germline V gene lookup returns CDR1 MNHEY and CDR2 SVGAGI. The CDR3 spans 14 residues. The CDR3: CASSYDGFSYEQYF. The CDR3 DNA follows: TGTGCCAGCAGTTACGACGGGTTCTCCTACGAGCAGTACTTC.

This clonotype was recorded a few times. This sequence joins TRBV29-1 and TRBJ2-3; D possibly corresponds to TRBD1 (5 bases). The V end was cut by 5 bases, the J end by 0 bases, with 15 bases between. Looked up from germline, CDR1 is SQVTM and CDR2 is ANQGSEA. The CDR3 is 15 amino acids. The CDR3 protein is CSVQHQTASTDTQYF. The CDR3, as DNA: TGCAGCGTTCAGCACCAGACAGCTAGCACAGATACGCAGTATTTT.

The V gene is TRBV4-3, the J gene TRBJ2-1; 11 nucleotides agree with TRBD2. The V segment lost 1 base and the J segment 5 bases; nucleotides outside the gene matches: 4. The CDR3 length is 16 residues. The germline V gene encodes CDR1 LGHNA and CDR2 YSLEER. In DNA, the CDR3 is TGCGCCAGCAGCCAAGCTAGCGGGGGGCCCAACAATGAGCAGTTCTTC. Its translation is CASSQASGGPNNEQFF.

A few counts support this clonotype. The rearrangement links TRBV27 to TRBJ2-7; the match to TRBD1 covers 7 bases. The CDR3 is 15 amino acids. Germline V gene lookup returns CDR1 MNHEY and CDR2 SMNVEV (reference sequence). V gave up 5 bases and J gave up 0 bases; unmatched junction bases: 7. This chain's CDR3 is CASSPHRQGSYEQYF. Written as DNA, the CDR3 is TGTGCCAGCAGTCCGCACCGACAGGGCTCCTACGAGCAGTACTTC.

This clonotype was detected a few times. V gene TRBV7-2 combines with J gene TRBJ2-3; TRBD2 matches at 16 bases. V lost 4 bases and J lost 5; bases outside the gene matches: 3. The CDR3 consists of 16 residues. Germline assignment: CDR1 SGHTA and CDR2 FQGNSA. The DNA of the CDR3 is TGTGCCAGCAGCTCGGGACTAGCGGGGGGGCAAGATACGCAGTATTTT. Encoded protein: CASSSGLAGGQDTQYF.

The V and J genes are TRBV4-3 and TRBJ1-1; D might be TRBD1 (6 bases). Germline V gene lookup returns CDR1 LGHNA and CDR2 YSLEER. This CDR3 has 15 amino acids. Deletions cut 0 bases from V and 5 bases from J, with 13 bases between. The CDR3 coding sequence is TGCGCCAGCAGCCAAGAAGGGCAGGGGTGGACTGAAGCTTTCTTT. Its translation: CASSQEGQGWTEAFF.

This clonotype turned up a few times. The chain has TRBV24-1 and TRBJ2-3; D is possibly TRBD2 (6 bases). The germline V gene has CDR1 KGHDR and CDR2 SFDVKD. This CDR3 region has 17 residues. V lost 0 bases to trimming and J lost 2 bases, with 14 bases between them. The CDR3 region is CATSDLQWGGDTDTQYF. Here the CDR3 DNA reads TGTGCCACCAGTGATTTGCAGTGGGGAGGTGACACAGATACGCAGTATTTT.

This clonotype appeared a few times. The CDR3 loop reads CASSYRNGDTQYF. CDR3 DNA sequence: TGTGCCAGCAGTTATCGGAACGGGGATACGCAGTATTTT. The V call is TRBV6-6, the J call TRBJ2-3; D unclear. The CDR3 runs to 13 residues. CDR1 and CDR2 (germline): MNHNY, SVGAGI (reference sequence). The V and J ends lost 3 bases and 6 bases respectively, with 10 bases between them.

V gene TRBV7-2 combines with J gene TRBJ1-2, with D hard to call. V was shortened by 2 bases and J by 3 bases, with 16 bases between the two germline ends. Germline CDR1 and CDR2: SGHTA and FQGNSA. This CDR3 contains 16 residues. CDR3 sequence: CASSLSTDRTDYGYTF. In nucleotides, the CDR3 is TGTGCCAGCAGCTTATCTACGGACCGCACAGACTATGGCTACACCTTC.

This clonotype was recorded a few times. The V call is TRBV11-3, the J call TRBJ2-5, with D perhaps assigned TRBD1 or TRBD2 (6 bases each). CDR1 SGHNT and CDR2 YENEEA come from the germline V gene. The CDR3 spans 14 residues. V was shortened by 5 bases and J by 2 bases, with 12 bases between the two germline ends. The CDR3: CASSRPGAQETQYF. In DNA, the CDR3 is TGTGCCAGCAGCAGGCCGGGGGCTCAAGAGACCCAGTACTTC.

This sequence joins TRBV6-5 and TRBJ2-5, with 7 bases aligning to TRBD1. This CDR3 has 16 residues. CDR1 and CDR2 (germline): MNHEY, SVGAGI. V trimming: 5 bases; J trimming: 2 bases; junction bases outside the gene matches: 11. The CDR3, as DNA: TGTGCCAGCAGTCGCTCATTGGACAGGCCTCAAGAGACCCAGTACTTC. Protein: CASSRSLDRPQETQYF.

V gene TRBV29-1 combines with J gene TRBJ1-1, with D tentatively TRBD1 (5 bases). From germline, CDR1 is SQVTM and CDR2 ANQGSEA. CDR3 size: 12 residues. Trimming took off 1 base at V and 6 bases at J, with 9 bases between the two ends. The CDR3 DNA reads as TGCAGCGTTGAAGCAGGGTACCCTGAAGCTTTCTTT. Protein product: CSVEAGYPEAFF.

This clonotype was observed a few times. The chain carries TRBV7-2 and TRBJ2-2; D unclear. V was pared by 5 bases and J by 6 bases, with 13 bases between. The germline CDR1 and CDR2 sequences are SGHTA and FQGNSA. The CDR3 consists of 14 residues. This CDR3 is CASSRGFVAGELFF. The CDR3 nucleotides are TGTGCCAGCAGCCGTGGATTTGTAGCCGGGGAGCTGTTTTTT. Using reference TRBV7-2 and TRBJ2-2 for the parts outside the CDR3, the full variable domain is GAGVSQSPSNKVTEKGKDVELRCDPISGHTALYWYRQSLGQGLEFLIYFQGNSAPDKSGLPSDRFSAERTGGSVSTLTIQRTQQEDSAVYLCASSRGFVAGELFFGEGSRLTVL.

The count of this clonotype is one. The chain joins TRBV5-6 to TRBJ1-2; the D is unclear. Germline assignment: CDR1 SGHDT and CDR2 YYEEEE. V was pared by 2 bases and J by 8 bases, with 10 bases between. The CDR3 totals 12 residues. The CDR3 coding sequence is TGTGCCAGCAGCTTTTATGGGATCGGCTACACCTTC. Translating gives CASSFYGIGYTF. Full variable domain (rest looked up from reference TRBV5-6 and TRBJ1-2): DAGVTQSPTHLIKTRGQQVTLRCSPKSGHDTVSWYQQALGQGPQFIFQYYEEEERQRGNFPDRFSGHQFPNYSSELNVNALLLGDSALYLCASSFYGIGYTFGSGTRLTVV.

Details on this clonotype: A clone one base away is much larger, so this may be a read error. This chain links TRBV6-5 with TRBJ2-1, with a possible D match to TRBD1 (5 bases). Germline assignment: CDR1 MNHEY and CDR2 SVGAGI. The CDR3 totals 11 residues. The CDR3, as DNA: TGTGCCAGCAGCAGAAGGGGTGAGCAGGTCTTC. Amino acids: CASSRRGEQVF.

The genes are TRBV10-3 and TRBJ1-1; D is perhaps TRBD1 (6 bases). The CDR3 loop spans 14 amino acids. Germline CDR1 is ENHRY and CDR2 is SYGVKD. Trimming shortened V by 0 bases and J by 6 bases, and 11 bases separated the two germline ends. The CDR3 protein is CAISESLRTAEAFF. DNA of the CDR3: TGTGCCATCAGTGAGTCCCTTAGGACAGCTGAAGCTTTCTTT.

This clonotype was detected a few times. This rearrangement joins TRBV28 to TRBJ1-2; D remains unclear. The V gene's germline CDR1 is MDHEN and CDR2 SYDVKM. CDR3 length: 13 residues. Trimming took 10 bases from V and 1 from J, leaving 13 bases between them. CDR3 amino acids: CAILGRFNYGYTF. CDR3 sequence (DNA): TGTGCCATACTCGGACGGTTTAACTATGGCTACACCTTC.

The J gene is TRBJ2-6, the V gene TRBV6-5, with 9 bases fitting TRBD1. The germline gives CDR1 MNHEY, CDR2 SVGAGI. V lost 5 bases and J lost 0; bases outside the gene matches: 5. The CDR3 has 17 residues. The CDR3 DNA reads as TGTGCCAGCAGTCACGGGACAGGGACCTCTGGGGCCAACGTCCTGACTTTC. Translated, it gives CASSHGTGTSGANVLTF.

The chain combines TRBV12-3 or TRBV12-4 with TRBJ1-5; D is unclear. The length of the CDR3 is 12 residues. Trimming took off 6 bases at V and 6 bases at J, with 9 bases between the two ends. The CDR3, as DNA: TGTGCCAGCAGGGGTGAGGGTCAGCCCCAGCATTTT. Its translation is CASRGEGQPQHF.

The chain couples TRBV6-2 or TRBV6-3 to TRBJ2-5; D not resolved. The V gene's germline CDR1 is MNHEY and CDR2 SVGEGT. This CDR3 spans 14 amino acids. V shed 7 bases and J shed 1 base, with 13 bases lying between them. CDR3 DNA: TGTGCCAGCATCCAGGACCCGACCCAAGAGACCCAGTACTTC. This encodes CASIQDPTQETQYF.

This clonotype was counted between two and nine times. V and J are TRBV12-3 or TRBV12-4 and TRBJ1-5; D not resolved. V gave up 3 bases and J gave up 3 bases, with 9 bases separating them. The length of the CDR3 is 14 residues. The CDR3 sequence: CASSFRSYNQPQHF. CDR3 DNA sequence: TGTGCCAGCAGTTTCAGGTCCTACAATCAGCCCCAGCATTTT.